This TCR beta chain comes out of a study of beta chain features in type 1 diabetes. Whole-study findings and limits: Moderate yet significant TCRB CDR3 shortening was seen in Type 1 diabetes patients in all four CD4+ subsets.

Germline V CDR1 and CDR2: SGHTA, FQGNSA. The ends were cut back, 5 bases at V and 1 base at J, with 13 bases in the middle. The CDR3 length is 15 residues. Expressed TCRB transcripts were sequenced, since all the RNA that had been isolated was reverse transcribed. Produced via immunoSEQ multiplex PCR; TCRdb's table is partial and in-frame only. The sample lists more than 250,000 clones, roughly 22% occurring once. Every donor had blood drawn once into heparin, around 120 mL on average. With regard to this clone: The antigen is undetermined.

This sequence joins TRBV7-2 and TRBJ2-3; the D gene is possibly TRBD1 (6 bases). The receptor's source is a woman between 40 and 50 years old with type 1 diabetes. The sequenced sample was naive CD4+ T cells from blood. CDR3 DNA: TGTGCCAGCAGCCAGGGGCGGCAGGGCACAGATACGCAGTATTTT. Amino acids: CASSQGRQGTDTQYF.